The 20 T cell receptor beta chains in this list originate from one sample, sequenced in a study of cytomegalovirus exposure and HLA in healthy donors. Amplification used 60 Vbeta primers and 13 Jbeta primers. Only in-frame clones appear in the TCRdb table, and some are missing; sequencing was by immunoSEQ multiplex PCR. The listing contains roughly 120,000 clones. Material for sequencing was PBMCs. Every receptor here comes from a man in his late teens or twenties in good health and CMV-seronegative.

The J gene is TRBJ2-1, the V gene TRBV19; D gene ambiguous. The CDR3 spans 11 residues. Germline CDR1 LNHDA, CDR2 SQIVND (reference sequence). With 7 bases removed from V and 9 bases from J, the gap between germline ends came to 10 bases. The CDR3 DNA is TGTGCCAGTAATTTCCACGGTGAGCAGTTCTTC. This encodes CASNFHGEQFF.

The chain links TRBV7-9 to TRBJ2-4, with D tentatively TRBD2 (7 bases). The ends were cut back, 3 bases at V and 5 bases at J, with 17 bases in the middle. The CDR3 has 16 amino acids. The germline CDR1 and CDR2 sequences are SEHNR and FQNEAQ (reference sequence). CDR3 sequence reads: CASSFWGGTSQNIQYF. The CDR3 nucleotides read TGTGCCAGCAGCTTCTGGGGGGGCACTTCCCAAAACATTCAGTACTTC.

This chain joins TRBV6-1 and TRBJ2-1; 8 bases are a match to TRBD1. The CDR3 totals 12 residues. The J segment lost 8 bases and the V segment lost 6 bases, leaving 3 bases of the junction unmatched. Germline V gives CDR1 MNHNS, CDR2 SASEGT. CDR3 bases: TGTGCCAGCAGCGTACAGGGGGATGAGCAGTTCTTC. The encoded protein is CASSVQGDEQFF.

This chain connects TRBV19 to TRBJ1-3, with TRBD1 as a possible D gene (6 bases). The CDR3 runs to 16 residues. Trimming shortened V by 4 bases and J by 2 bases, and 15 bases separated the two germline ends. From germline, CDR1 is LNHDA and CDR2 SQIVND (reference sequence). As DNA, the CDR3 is TGTGCCAGTAGTACTCCCAGGGGAGATACTGGAAACACCATATATTTT. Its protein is CASSTPRGDTGNTIYF.

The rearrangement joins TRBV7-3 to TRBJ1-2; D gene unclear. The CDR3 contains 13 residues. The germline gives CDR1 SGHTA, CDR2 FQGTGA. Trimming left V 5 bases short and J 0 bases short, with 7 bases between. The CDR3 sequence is CASSQNSNYGYTF. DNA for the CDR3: TGTGCCAGCAGCCAGAATTCTAACTATGGCTACACCTTC.

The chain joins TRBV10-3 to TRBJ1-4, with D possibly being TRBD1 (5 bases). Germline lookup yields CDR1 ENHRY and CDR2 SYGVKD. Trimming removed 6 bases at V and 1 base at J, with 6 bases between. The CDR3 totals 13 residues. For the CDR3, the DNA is TGTGCCATCAGCAGGGAAACTAATGAAAAACTGTTTTTT. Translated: CAISRETNEKLFF.

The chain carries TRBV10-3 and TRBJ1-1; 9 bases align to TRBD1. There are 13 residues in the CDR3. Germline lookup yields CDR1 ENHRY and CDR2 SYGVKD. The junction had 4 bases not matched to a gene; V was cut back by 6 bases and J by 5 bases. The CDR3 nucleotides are TGTGCCATCAGGACAGGGGGAGGAACTGAAGCTTTCTTT. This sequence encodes CAIRTGGGTEAFF.

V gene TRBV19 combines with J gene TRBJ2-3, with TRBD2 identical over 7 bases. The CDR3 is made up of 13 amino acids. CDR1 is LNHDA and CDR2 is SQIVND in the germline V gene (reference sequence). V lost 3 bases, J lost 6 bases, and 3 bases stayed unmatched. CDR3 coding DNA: TGTGCCAGTAGTATCCTCGGGAGGGATACGCAGTATTTT. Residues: CASSILGRDTQYF.

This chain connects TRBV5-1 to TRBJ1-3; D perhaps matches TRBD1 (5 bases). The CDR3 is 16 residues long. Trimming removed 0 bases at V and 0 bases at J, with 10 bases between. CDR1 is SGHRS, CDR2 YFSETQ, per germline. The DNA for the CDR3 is TGCGCCAGCAGCTTGGTTCTGGGGGGCTCTGGAAACACCATATATTTT. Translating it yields CASSLVLGGSGNTIYF.

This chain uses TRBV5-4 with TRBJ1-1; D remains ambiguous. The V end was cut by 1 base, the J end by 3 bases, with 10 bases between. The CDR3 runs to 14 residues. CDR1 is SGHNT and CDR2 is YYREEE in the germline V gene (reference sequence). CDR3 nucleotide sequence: TGTGCCAGCAGCTTGCCGGGGAAAGACACTGAAGCTTTCTTT. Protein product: CASSLPGKDTEAFF.

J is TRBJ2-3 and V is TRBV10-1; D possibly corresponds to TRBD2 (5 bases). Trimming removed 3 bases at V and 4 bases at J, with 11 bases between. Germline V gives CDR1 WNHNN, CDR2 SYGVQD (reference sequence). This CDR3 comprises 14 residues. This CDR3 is CASSEAVGADTQYF. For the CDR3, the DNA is TGCGCCAGCAGTGAAGCGGTCGGTGCAGATACGCAGTATTTT.

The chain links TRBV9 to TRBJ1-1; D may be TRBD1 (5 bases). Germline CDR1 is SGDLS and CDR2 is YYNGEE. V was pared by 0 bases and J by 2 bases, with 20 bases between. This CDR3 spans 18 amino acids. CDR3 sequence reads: CASSVDSRRAMINTEAFF. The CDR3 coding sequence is TGTGCCAGCAGCGTAGATTCCCGCAGGGCCATGATAAACACTGAAGCTTTCTTT.

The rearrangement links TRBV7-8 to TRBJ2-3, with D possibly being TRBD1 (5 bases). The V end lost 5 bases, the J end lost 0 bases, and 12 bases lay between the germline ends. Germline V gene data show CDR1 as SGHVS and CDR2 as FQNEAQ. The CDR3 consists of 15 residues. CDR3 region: CASSRDRFSTDTQYF. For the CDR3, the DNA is TGTGCCAGCAGCCGTGACAGATTCAGCACAGATACGCAGTATTTT.

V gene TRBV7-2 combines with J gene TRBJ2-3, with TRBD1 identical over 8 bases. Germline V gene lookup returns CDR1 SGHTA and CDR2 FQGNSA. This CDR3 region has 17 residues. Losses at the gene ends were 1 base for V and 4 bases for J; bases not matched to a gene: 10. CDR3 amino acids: CASSLDGGRGRADTQYF. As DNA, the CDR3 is TGTGCCAGCAGCTTAGATGGTGGCAGGGGGCGAGCAGATACGCAGTATTTT.

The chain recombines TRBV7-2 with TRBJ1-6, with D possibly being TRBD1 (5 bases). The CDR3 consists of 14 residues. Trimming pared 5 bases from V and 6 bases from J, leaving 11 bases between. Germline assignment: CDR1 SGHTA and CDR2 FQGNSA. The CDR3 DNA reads TGTGCCAGCAGCCATGACAGTACTAATTCACCCCTCCACTTT. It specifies CASSHDSTNSPLHF.

CDR3 protein: CASSVEGQGMGYTF. The CDR3 nucleotides are TGTGCCAGCAGCGTAGAGGGACAGGGGATGGGCTACACCTTC. The J gene is TRBJ1-2, the V gene TRBV9; 10 positions agree with TRBD1. This CDR3 is 14 amino acids long. J gave up 8 bases and V 0 bases, and 4 bases lay outside the gene matches. Germline V gene lookup returns CDR1 SGDLS and CDR2 YYNGEE.

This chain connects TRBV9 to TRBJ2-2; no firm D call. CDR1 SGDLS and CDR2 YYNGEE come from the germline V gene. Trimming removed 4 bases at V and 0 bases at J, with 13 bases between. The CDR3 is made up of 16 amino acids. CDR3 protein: CASSPPYQTNTGELFF. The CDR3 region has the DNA TGTGCCAGCAGCCCCCCTTACCAGACGAACACCGGGGAGCTGTTTTTT.

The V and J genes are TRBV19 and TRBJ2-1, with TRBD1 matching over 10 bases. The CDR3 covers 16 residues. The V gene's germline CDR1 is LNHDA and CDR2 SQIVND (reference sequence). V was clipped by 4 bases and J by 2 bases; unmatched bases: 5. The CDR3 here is CASSTTGTGAYNEQFF. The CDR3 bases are TGTGCCAGTAGTACGACCGGGACAGGGGCCTACAATGAGCAGTTCTTC.

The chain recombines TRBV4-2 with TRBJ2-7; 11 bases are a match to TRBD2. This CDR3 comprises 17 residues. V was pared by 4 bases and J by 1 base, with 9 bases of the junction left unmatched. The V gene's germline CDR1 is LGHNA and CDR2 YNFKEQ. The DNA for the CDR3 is TGTGCCAGCAGCCCGACTAGCGGGGACCGACAATCCTACGAGCAGTACTTC. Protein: CASSPTSGDRQSYEQYF.

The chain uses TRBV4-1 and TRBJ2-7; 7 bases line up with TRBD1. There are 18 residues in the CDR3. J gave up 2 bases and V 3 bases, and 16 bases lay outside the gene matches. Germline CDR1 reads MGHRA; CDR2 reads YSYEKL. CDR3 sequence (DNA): TGCGCCAGCAGCCAGCCCGGACAGGCCCTCAGACGGGCCTACGAGCAGTACTTC. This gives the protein CASSQPGQALRRAYEQYF.